This TCR beta chain derives from a study of cytomegalovirus exposure and HLA in healthy donors. The CDR3 has 13 residues. Germline values: CDR1 SGHDN, CDR2 FVKESK. The V and J ends lost 3 bases and 11 bases respectively, with 16 bases between them. In the PCR, 60 Vbeta and 13 Jbeta primers were used. The data were produced by immunoSEQ multiplex PCR, yet TCRdb's version contains in-frame clones alone and is incomplete. Its table lists 25,000 to 30,000 clones. With respect to this clone: Its antigen is as yet unknown.

Healthy people donating bone marrow made up the donors. Findings and caveats of the study: A previous analysis found most TCR beta V segments productive roughly 87% or roughly 30% of the time. When analyzed later, a missense DCLRE1C variant was found to be linked to TCR beta V- and J-gene trimming.

The sample taken for sequencing was PBMCs. The chain recombines TRBV14 with TRBJ1-1; D remains ambiguous. This receptor was obtained from a young man in good health and CMV-seronegative. The CDR3 loop reads CASSQAITAEAFF. CDR3 bases: TGTGCCAGCAGCCAGGCAATTACAGCCGAGGCTTTCTTT.